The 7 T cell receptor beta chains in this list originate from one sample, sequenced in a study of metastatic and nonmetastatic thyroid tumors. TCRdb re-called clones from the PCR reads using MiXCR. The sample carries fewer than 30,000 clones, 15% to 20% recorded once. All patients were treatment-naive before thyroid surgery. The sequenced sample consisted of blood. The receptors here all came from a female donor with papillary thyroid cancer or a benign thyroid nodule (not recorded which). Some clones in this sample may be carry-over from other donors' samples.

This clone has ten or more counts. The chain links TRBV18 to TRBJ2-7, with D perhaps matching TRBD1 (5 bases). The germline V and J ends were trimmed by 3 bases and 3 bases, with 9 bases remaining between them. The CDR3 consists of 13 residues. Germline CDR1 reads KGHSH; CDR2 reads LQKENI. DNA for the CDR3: TGTGCCAGCTCACCGATCGACAGCTACGAGCAGTACTTC. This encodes CASSPIDSYEQYF.

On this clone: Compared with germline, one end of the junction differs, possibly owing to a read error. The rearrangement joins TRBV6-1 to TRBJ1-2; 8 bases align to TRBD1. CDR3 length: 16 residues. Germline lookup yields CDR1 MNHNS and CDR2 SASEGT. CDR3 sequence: CASSKHRGTGGYGHTF. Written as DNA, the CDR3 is TGTGCCAGCAGTAAACACAGGGGGACGGGTGGTTATGGCCACACCTTC.

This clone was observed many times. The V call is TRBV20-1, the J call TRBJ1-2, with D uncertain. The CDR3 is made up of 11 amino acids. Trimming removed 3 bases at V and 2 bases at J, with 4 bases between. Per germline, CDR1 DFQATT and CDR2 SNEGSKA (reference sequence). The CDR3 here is CSASQNYGYTF. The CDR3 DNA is TGCAGTGCTAGCCAGAACTATGGCTACACCTTC.

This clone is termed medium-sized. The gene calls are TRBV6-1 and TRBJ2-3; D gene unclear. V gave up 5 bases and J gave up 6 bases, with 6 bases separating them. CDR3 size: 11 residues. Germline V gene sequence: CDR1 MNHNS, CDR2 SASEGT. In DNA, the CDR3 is TGTGCCAGCAGTTTCATGGATACGCAGTATTTT. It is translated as CASSFMDTQYF.

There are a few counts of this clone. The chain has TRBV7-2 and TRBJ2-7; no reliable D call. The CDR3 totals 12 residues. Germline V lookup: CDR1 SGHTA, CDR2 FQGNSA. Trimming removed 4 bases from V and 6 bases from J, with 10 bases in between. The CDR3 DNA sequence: TGTGCCAGCAGCTCCAGATATGCCGAGCAGTACTTC. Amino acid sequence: CASSSRYAEQYF.

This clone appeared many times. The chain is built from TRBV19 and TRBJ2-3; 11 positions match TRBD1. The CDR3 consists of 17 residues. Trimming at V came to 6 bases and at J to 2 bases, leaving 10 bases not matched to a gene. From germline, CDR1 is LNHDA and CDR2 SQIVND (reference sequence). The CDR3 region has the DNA TGTGCCAGTAGCCCCCGGACAGGGGGCCGCCACACAGATACGCAGTATTTT. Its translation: CASSPRTGGRHTDTQYF.

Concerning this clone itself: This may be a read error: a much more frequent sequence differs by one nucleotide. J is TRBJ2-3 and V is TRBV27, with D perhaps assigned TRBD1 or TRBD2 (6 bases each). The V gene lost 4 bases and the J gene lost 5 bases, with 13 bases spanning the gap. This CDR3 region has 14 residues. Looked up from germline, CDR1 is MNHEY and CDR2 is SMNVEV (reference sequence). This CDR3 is CASSSRGRKDTQYF. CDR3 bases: TGTGCCAGCAGTTCCCGGGGGCGGAAAGATACGCAGTATTTT.